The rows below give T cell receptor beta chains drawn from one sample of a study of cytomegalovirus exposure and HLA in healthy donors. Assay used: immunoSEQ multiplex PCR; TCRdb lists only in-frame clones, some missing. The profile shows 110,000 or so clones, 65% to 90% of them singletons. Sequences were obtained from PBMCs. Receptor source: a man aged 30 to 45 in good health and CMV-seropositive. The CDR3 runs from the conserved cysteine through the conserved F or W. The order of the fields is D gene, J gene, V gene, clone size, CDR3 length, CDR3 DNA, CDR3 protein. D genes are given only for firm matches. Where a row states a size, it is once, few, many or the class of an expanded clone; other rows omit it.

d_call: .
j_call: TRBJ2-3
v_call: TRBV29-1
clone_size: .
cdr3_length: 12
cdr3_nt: TGCAGCGTTGAAGACGGTGGAGATACGCAGTATTTT
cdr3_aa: CSVEDGGDTQYF

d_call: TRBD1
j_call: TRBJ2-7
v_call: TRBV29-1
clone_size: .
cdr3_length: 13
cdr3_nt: TGCAGCGTTGAAGCGGACAGGGCATACGAGCAGTACTTC
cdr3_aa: CSVEADRAYEQYF

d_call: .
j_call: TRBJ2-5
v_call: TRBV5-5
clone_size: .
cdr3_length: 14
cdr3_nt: TGTGCCAGCAGCTTCGACTGGGGGGAGGAGACCCAGTACTTC
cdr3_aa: CASSFDWGEETQYF

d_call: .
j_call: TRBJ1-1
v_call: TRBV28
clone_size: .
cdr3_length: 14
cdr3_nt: TGTGCCAGCAGTTCCCACAGCCTGAACACTGAAGCTTTCTTT
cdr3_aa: CASSSHSLNTEAFF

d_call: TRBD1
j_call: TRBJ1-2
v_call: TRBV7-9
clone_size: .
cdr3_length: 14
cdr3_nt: TGTGCCAGCAGCTTGGGACAGGGAACCTATGGCTACACCTTC
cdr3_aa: CASSLGQGTYGYTF

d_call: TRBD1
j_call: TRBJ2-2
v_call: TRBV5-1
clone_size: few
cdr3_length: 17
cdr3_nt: TGCGCCAGCAGCTTGGCCGGCCGGAAGGCAGGGGGCGGGGAGCTGTTTTTT
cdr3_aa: CASSLAGRKAGGGELFF

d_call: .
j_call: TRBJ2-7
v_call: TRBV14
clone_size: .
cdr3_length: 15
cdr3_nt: TGTGCCAGCAGCCAGGGGCTATCCCGACCTACCGAGCAGTACTTC
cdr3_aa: CASSQGLSRPTEQYF

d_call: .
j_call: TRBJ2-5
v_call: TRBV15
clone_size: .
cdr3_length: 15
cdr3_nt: TGTGCCACCAGCAGAGATCCGGCCCCACAGGAGACCCAGTACTTC
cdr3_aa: CATSRDPAPQETQYF

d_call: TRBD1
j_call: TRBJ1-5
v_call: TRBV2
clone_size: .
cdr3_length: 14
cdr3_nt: TGTGCCAGCAGGGAGGACAGGGGAGATCAGCCCCAGCATTTT
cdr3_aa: CASREDRGDQPQHF

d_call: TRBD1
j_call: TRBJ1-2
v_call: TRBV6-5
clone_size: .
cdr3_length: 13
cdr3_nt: TGTGCCAGCGGGGACAGGGAGAACTATGGCTACACCTTC
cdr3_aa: CASGDRENYGYTF

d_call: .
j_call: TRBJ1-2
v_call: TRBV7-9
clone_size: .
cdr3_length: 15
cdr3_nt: TGTGCCAGCAGCCCGCCCCAGGAGGGGAACTATGGCTACACCTTC
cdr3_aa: CASSPPQEGNYGYTF

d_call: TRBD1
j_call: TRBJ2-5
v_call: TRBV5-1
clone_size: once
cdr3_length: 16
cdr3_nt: TGCGCCAGCAGCTTGGGACAGGGGGGCTTCCAAGAGACCCAGTACTTC
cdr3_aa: CASSLGQGGFQETQYF

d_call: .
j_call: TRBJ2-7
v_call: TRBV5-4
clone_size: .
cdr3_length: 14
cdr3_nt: TGTGCCAGCAGCCCTACAGGGGGGGCCTACGAGCAGTACTTC
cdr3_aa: CASSPTGGAYEQYF

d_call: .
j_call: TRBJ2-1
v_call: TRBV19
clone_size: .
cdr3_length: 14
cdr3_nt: TGTGCCAGTAGTTACTCGAGCTCCTACAATGAGCAGTTCTTC
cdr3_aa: CASSYSSSYNEQFF

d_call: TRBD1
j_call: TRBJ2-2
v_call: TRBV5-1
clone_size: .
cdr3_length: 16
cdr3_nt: TGCGCCTCCAGCCATCGGGGACAGGTAGACACCGGGGAGCTGTTTTTT
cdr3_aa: CASSHRGQVDTGELFF

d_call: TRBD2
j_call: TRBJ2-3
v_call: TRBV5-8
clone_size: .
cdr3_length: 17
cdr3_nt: TGTGCCAGCAGTCCCGGTTGGGCGGGGGGGCCGATAGATACGCAGTATTTT
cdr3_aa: CASSPGWAGGPIDTQYF

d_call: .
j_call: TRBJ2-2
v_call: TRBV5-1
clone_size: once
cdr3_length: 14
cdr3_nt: TGCGCCAGCAGCTTTGACTCACACACCGGGGAGCTGTTTTTT
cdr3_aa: CASSFDSHTGELFF

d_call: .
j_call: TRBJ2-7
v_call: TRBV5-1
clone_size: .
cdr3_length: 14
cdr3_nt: TGCGCCAGCAGCTTGACCAGCGGGTCCTACGGGCAGTACTTC
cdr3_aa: CASSLTSGSYGQYF

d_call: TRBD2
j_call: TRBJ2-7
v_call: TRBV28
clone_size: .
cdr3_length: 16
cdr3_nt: TGTGCCAGCAGTTCTGGACTAGCGGGGAATCCCTACGAGCAGTACTTC
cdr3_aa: CASSSGLAGNPYEQYF

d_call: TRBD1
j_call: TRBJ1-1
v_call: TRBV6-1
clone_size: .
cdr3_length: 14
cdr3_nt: TGTGCCAGCAGGGATCGACAGGGAGACACTGAAGCTTTCTTT
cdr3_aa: CASRDRQGDTEAFF

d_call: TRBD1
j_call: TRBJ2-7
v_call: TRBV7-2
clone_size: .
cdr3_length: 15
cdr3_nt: TGTGCCAGCGGATCCCCCGACAGGGCCTCCTACGAGCAGTACTTC
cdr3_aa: CASGSPDRASYEQYF

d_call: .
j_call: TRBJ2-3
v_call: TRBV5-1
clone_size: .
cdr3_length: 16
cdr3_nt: TGCGCCAGCAGCTTGGAGGGGGGGTTGAGAGGAGATACGCAGTATTTT
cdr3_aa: CASSLEGGLRGDTQYF

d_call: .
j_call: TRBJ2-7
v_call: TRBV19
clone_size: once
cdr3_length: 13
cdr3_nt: TGTGCCAGTAGTGACAGGACGAATCACGAACAGTACTTC
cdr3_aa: CASSDRTNHEQYF

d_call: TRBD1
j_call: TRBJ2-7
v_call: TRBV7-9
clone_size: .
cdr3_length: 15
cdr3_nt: TGTGCCAGCAGCTCATCCTTGACAGGGGGCGCTAAGCAGTACTTC
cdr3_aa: CASSSSLTGGAKQYF